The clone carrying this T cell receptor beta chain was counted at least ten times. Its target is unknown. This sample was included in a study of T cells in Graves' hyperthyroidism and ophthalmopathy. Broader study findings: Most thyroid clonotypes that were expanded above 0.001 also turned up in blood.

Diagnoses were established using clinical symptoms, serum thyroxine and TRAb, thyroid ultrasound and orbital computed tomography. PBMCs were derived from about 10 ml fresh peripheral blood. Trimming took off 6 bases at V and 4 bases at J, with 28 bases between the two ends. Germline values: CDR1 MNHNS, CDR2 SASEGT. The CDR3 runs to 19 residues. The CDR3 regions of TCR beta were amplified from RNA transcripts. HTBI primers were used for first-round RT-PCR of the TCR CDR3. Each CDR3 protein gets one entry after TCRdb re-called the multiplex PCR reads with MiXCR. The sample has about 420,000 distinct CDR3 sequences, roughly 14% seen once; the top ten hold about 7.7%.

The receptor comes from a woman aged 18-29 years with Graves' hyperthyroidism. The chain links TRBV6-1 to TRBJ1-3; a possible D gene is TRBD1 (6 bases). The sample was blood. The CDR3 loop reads CASREQGIEDGRTGNTIYF. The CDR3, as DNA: TGTGCCAGCAGGGAACAGGGTATTGAGGACGGGCGAACGGGAAACACCATATATTTT.